The 26 T cell receptor beta chains presented below share a single source sample, sequenced in a study of Ad26.COV2.S vaccination and SARS-CoV-2 variants. Sample treatment: roughly 20 received Ad26.COV2.S at low or high dose, single or two shots; about five received placebo; per-sample allocation not given. Material that was analyzed had been drawn on day 63 after the first vaccine or placebo injection. Sequencing was performed with immunoSEQ multiplex PCR; in TCRdb, only in-frame clones are kept and a portion is missing. The sample has fewer than 600,000 clones; roughly nine tenths are singletons. The sample was peripheral blood, taken in a trial of Ad26.COV2.S vaccine versus placebo. These receptors all come from a person aged 18-65 years who received the Ad26.COV2.S COVID-19 vaccine or a placebo.

The chain uses TRBV19 and TRBJ2-3, with D possibly TRBD2 on 5 matching bases. This CDR3 region has 13 residues. The V and J ends lost 8 bases and 4 bases respectively, with 13 bases between them. Germline V gene data show CDR1 as LNHDA and CDR2 as SQIVND (reference sequence). The CDR3, as DNA: TGTGCCAGTGTCGGGATTAGGTCAGATACGCAGTATTTT. Encoded protein: CASVGIRSDTQYF.

This chain connects TRBV6-4 to TRBJ1-5; a weak D match, TRBD1 (5 bases). This CDR3 has 16 residues. Germline V gene data show CDR1 as MRHNA and CDR2 as SNTAGT. V lost 5 bases and J lost 5, with 19 bases in between. The CDR3 sequence: CASSLRVRQPYQPQHF. In DNA, the CDR3 is TGTGCCAGCAGTTTACGCGTGAGACAGCCCTATCAGCCCCAGCATTTT.

The genes are TRBV4-1 and TRBJ2-5; 8 positions match TRBD1. Germline loops: CDR1 MGHRA, CDR2 YSYEKL. The length of the CDR3 is 15 residues. Unmatched junction bases numbered 3, after V lost 1 base and J lost 2 bases. CDR3 coding DNA: TGCGCCAGCAGCCAAGCTTGGACAGGGCAAGAGACCCAGTACTTC. This encodes CASSQAWTGQETQYF.

This chain joins TRBV3-1 (or the pseudogene TRBV3-2) and TRBJ2-1, with a weak D call TRBD2 (5 bases). CDR3 size: 14 residues. Germline loops: CDR1 LGHDT, CDR2 YNNKEL (reference sequence). The V end lost 3 bases, the J end lost 9 bases, and 15 bases lay between the germline ends. The chain's CDR3 is CASSHASTAAEQFF. The CDR3 DNA reads as TGTGCCAGCAGCCATGCTAGCACGGCCGCTGAGCAGTTCTTC.

Only one count was recorded for this clone. In DNA form, the CDR3 reads TGTGCCAGCAGCCTTAGCGGAGAGCAGTTCTTC. It yields the protein CASSLSGEQFF. The chain joins TRBV5-4 to TRBJ2-1, with D possibly being TRBD2 (6 bases). There are 11 residues in the CDR3. V lost 4 bases to trimming and J lost 10 bases, with 9 bases between them. CDR1 is SGHNT, CDR2 YYREEE, per germline (reference sequence).

This chain joins TRBV2 and TRBJ2-7; TRBD1 matches 9 bases. CDR3 length equals 14 residues. The germline V gene encodes CDR1 SNHLY and CDR2 FYNNEI. V trimming: 4 bases; J trimming: 2 bases; junction bases outside the gene matches: 3. The CDR3 DNA sequence: TGTGCCAGCAGTGTGGGACAGGGCGCCTACGAGCAGTACTTC. Translated, it gives CASSVGQGAYEQYF. The full variable domain, its missing parts supplied by reference TRBV2 and TRBJ2-7, is EPEVTQTPSHQVTQMGQEVILRCVPISNHLYFYWYRQILGQKVEFLVSFYNNEISEKSEIFDDQFSVERPDGSNFTLKIRSTKLEDSAMYFCASSVGQGAYEQYFGPGTRLTVT.

This rearrangement joins TRBV30 to TRBJ2-7; TRBD1 agrees at 9 bases. The CDR3 is 13 residues long. Germline CDR1 reads GTSNPN; CDR2 reads SVGIG (reference sequence). Unmatched junction bases numbered 4, after V lost 5 bases and J lost 2 bases. CDR3 in DNA: TGTGCCTGGGGGACAGGGCGCGCCTACGAGCAGTACTTC. Translated, it gives CAWGTGRAYEQYF. Combining the CDR3 with reference TRBV30 and TRBJ2-7 gives the whole variable domain SQTIHQWPATLVQPVGSPLSLECTVEGTSNPNLYWYRQAAGRGLQLLFYSVGIGQISSEVPQNLSASRPQDRQFILSSKKLLLSDSGFYLCAWGTGRAYEQYFGPGTRLTVT.

This clone was detected only once. The chain has TRBV19 and TRBJ1-3; 7 nucleotides agree with TRBD1. Germline V CDR1 and CDR2: LNHDA, SQIVND (reference sequence). The ends lost 7 bases at V and 2 bases at J; junction bases unmatched: 8. CDR3 length: 15 residues. Here the CDR3 reads CASNLGTAAGNTIYF. For the CDR3, the DNA is TGTGCCAGTAACTTAGGGACAGCTGCTGGAAACACCATATATTTT. Variable domain in full (rest from reference TRBV19 and TRBJ1-3): DGGITQSPKYLFRKEGQNVTLSCEQNLNHDAMYWYRQDPGQGLRLIYYSQIVNDFQKGDIAEGYSVSREKKESFPLTVTSAQKNPTAFYLCASNLGTAAGNTIYFGEGSWLTVV.

In this sample, this clone turned up a few times. V is TRBV18 and J is TRBJ2-1, with 7 bases matching TRBD1. V was pared by 1 base and J by 9 bases, with 12 bases of the junction left unmatched. There are 16 residues in the CDR3. CDR1 is KGHSH, CDR2 LQKENI, per germline. CDR3 nucleotides: TGTGCCAGCTCACCACAGAGCGCAGGGGGTATGACTGAGCAGTTCTTC. Protein sequence: CASSPQSAGGMTEQFF.

The rearrangement links TRBV19 to TRBJ1-1; D uncertain. V gave up 5 bases and J gave up 5 bases, with 12 bases separating them. CDR1 and CDR2 (germline): LNHDA, SQIVND (reference sequence). The CDR3 consists of 13 residues. The CDR3 DNA reads TGTGCCAGTAGTCCCGCGGTGGGAACTGAAGCTTTCTTT. Its translation is CASSPAVGTEAFF.

The rearrangement uses TRBV27 and TRBJ2-3, with D maybe TRBD2 (5 bases). Germline V lookup: CDR1 MNHEY, CDR2 SMNVEV (reference sequence). The CDR3 runs to 17 residues. V shed 2 bases and J shed 4 bases, with 19 bases lying between them. Written as DNA, the CDR3 is TGTGCCAGCAGTTTAGACCCACTAGTAACTTCACCAGATACGCAGTATTTT. The encoded protein is CASSLDPLVTSPDTQYF.

This clone was found once. The rearrangement uses TRBV7-2 and TRBJ1-5, with unresolved D. From germline, CDR1 is SGHTA and CDR2 FQGNSA. V lost 1 base and J 5 bases, leaving 15 bases between the germline ends. There are 16 residues in the CDR3. As DNA, the CDR3 is TGTGCCAGCAGCTTAGACCCCGGTAGTGGGGATCAGCCCCAGCATTTT. Its protein product is CASSLDPGSGDQPQHF.

The rearrangement links TRBV15 to TRBJ2-3; possibly TRBD1 or TRBD2 for D (5 bases each). CDR3 length equals 15 residues. CDR1 and CDR2 (germline): LNHNV, YYDKDF (reference sequence). V lost 0 bases, J lost 3 bases, and 10 bases lay in between. CDR3: CATSRDSAGTDTQYF. DNA of the CDR3: TGTGCCACCAGCAGAGATAGCGCAGGGACAGATACGCAGTATTTT.

V gene TRBV24-1 combines with J gene TRBJ1-2, with D possibly matching TRBD1 (5 bases). The CDR3 totals 14 residues. The germline V and J ends were trimmed by 7 bases and 10 bases, with 21 bases remaining between them. CDR1 is KGHDR and CDR2 is SFDVKD in the germline V gene. This CDR3 reads CATSLRYSRVSYTF. The DNA of the CDR3 is TGTGCCACCAGCCTAAGATACAGCAGGGTTTCCTACACCTTC.

The chain combines TRBV4-1 with TRBJ2-7; D call uncertain. V was cut by 0 bases and J by 1 base, with 10 bases left in between. This CDR3 is built from 15 residues. CDR1 is MGHRA, CDR2 YSYEKL, per germline. CDR3 nucleotides: TGCGCCAGCAGCCAAGACCGCCAACCGTCCTACGAGCAGTACTTC. It translates to CASSQDRQPSYEQYF.

The V call is TRBV5-1, the J call TRBJ2-1, with 8 bases lining up with TRBD1. With V trimmed by 4 bases and J by 8 bases, 2 bases remained unmatched. The V gene's germline CDR1 is SGHRS and CDR2 YFSETQ. The CDR3 is 12 amino acids. The chain's CDR3 is CASSIQGDEQFF. The DNA of the CDR3 is TGCGCCAGCAGCATACAGGGGGATGAGCAGTTCTTC.

The chain carries TRBV6-2 or TRBV6-3 and TRBJ2-1; 11 bases map to TRBD2. V lost 3 bases to trimming and J lost 5 bases; unmatched junction nucleotides: 9. CDR1 MNHEY and CDR2 SVGEGT come from the germline V gene. The CDR3 contains 17 residues. CDR3 protein: CASSYPRGLADHNEQFF. CDR3 DNA: TGTGCCAGCAGTTATCCCAGGGGACTAGCGGATCACAATGAGCAGTTCTTC.

The rearrangement links TRBV19 to TRBJ1-2; no clear D gene. Trimming cost V 3 bases and J 0 bases, with 11 bases left between them. Germline CDR1 and CDR2: LNHDA and SQIVND (reference sequence). The CDR3 totals 15 residues. The DNA of the CDR3 is TGTGCCAGTAGTATCGGAAGGCCCGCTAACTATGGCTACACCTTC. Residues: CASSIGRPANYGYTF.

This chain uses TRBV24-1 with TRBJ2-4, with TRBD2 as a possible D gene (6 bases). V was clipped by 2 bases and J by 11 bases, with 30 bases between them. The CDR3 has 19 amino acids. CDR1 and CDR2 from the germline V gene are KGHDR and SFDVKD. CDR3 region: CATSDCDRRYCSGTYFQYF. The CDR3 region has the DNA TGTGCCACCAGTGATTGCGACAGAAGATATTGTTCCGGGACTTATTTTCAGTACTTC.

The chain joins TRBV27 to TRBJ1-1; 9 bases agree with TRBD1. The CDR3 is 15 amino acids. Trimming removed 4 bases from V and 1 base from J; junction bases left unmatched: 4. Per the germline V gene, CDR1 is MNHEY and CDR2 is SMNVEV (reference sequence). The CDR3 reads CASSSYRGPNTEAFF. CDR3 bases: TGTGCCAGCAGTTCTTACAGGGGGCCGAACACTGAAGCTTTCTTT.

This sequence joins TRBV6-1 and TRBJ1-2, with 7 bases fitting TRBD1. The trim removed 0 bases at V and 0 bases at J, leaving 1 base unmatched. This CDR3 is built from 15 residues. CDR1 is MNHNS and CDR2 is SASEGT in the germline V gene. CDR3 protein: CASSEAGTANYGYTF. Written as DNA, the CDR3 is TGTGCCAGCAGTGAAGCCGGGACAGCTAACTATGGCTACACCTTC.

The chain uses TRBV7-2 and TRBJ2-2, with D unresolved. CDR1 and CDR2 (germline): SGHTA, FQGNSA. This CDR3 region has 15 residues. V gave up 1 base and J gave up 1 base, with 7 bases separating them. CDR3: CASSLDIWNTGELFF. The CDR3 region has the DNA TGTGCCAGCAGCTTAGATATATGGAACACCGGGGAGCTGTTTTTT.

About this clone itself: Other DNA sequences in the same sample also yield this CDR3. V is TRBV5-1 and J is TRBJ2-7; no clear D gene. CDR1 and CDR2 from the germline V gene are SGHRS and YFSETQ. Trimming removed 0 bases at V and 3 bases at J, with 1 base between. The CDR3 loop spans 11 amino acids. DNA of the CDR3: TGCGCCAGCAGCTTGGACTACGAGCAGTACTTC. It specifies CASSLDYEQYF.

The rearrangement uses TRBV18 and TRBJ1-4; 7 bases line up with TRBD1. Germline CDR1 KGHSH, CDR2 LQKENI. The CDR3 length is 16 residues. Germline trimming cut 2 bases from V and 7 bases from J; bases unmatched to any gene: 10. The CDR3 region is CASSPATGAGSEKLFF. For the CDR3, the DNA is TGTGCCAGCTCACCAGCAACAGGGGCGGGTAGTGAAAAACTGTTTTTT.

The chain has TRBV27 and TRBJ1-1, with 7 bases that match TRBD1. CDR3 size: 14 residues. CDR1 is MNHEY and CDR2 is SMNVEV in the germline V gene (reference sequence). The ends lost 6 bases at V and 5 bases at J; junction bases unmatched: 9. This chain's CDR3 is CASSPRGLGTEAFF. In nucleotides, the CDR3 is TGTGCCAGCAGCCCAAGGGGGCTAGGGACTGAAGCTTTCTTT.

The CDR3 loop is CASSSGRAYEQYF. CDR3 in DNA: TGTGCCAGCAGTTCAGGTCGGGCCTACGAGCAGTACTTC. The J gene is TRBJ2-7, the V gene TRBV2; D gene unclear. V was cut by 5 bases and J by 2 bases, with 10 bases left in between. The CDR3 has 13 residues. The V gene's germline CDR1 is SNHLY and CDR2 FYNNEI.